The 30 T cell receptor beta chains reported below all come from one sample, sequenced in a study of T cells in Graves' hyperthyroidism and ophthalmopathy. Using RNA transcripts as the source, TCR beta CDR3 regions were amplified. The study used the HTBI primer set for a first-round RT-PCR of the TCR CDR3. From the multiplex PCR reads, TCRdb called clonotypes with MiXCR, one entry per CDR3 protein. This sample has 410,000 or so distinct CDR3 sequences, with about 15% found just once. The specimen was blood. The origin of the receptors is a man younger than 30 with Graves' ophthalmopathy.

This clonotype is a singleton in its sample. Since a much larger clone is just one base distant, this may be a read error. Because it lacks the conserved phenylalanine or tryptophan at the end, this CDR3 is likely a read error. The J gene is TRBJ2-2, the V gene TRBV12-3 or TRBV12-4; D is undetermined. There are 15 residues in the CDR3. V was clipped by 3 bases and J by 1 base, with 9 bases between them. CDR3 in amino acids: CASSFTGLNTGELFS. In DNA form, the CDR3 reads TGTGCCAGCAGTTTCACGGGTTTGAACACCGGGGAGCTGTTTTCT.

This clonotype was counted at least ten times. The chain combines TRBV3-1 with TRBJ2-1; D remains unclear. There are 12 residues in the CDR3. Between the trimmed V and J ends, which lost 5 bases and 6 bases, there was a span of 8 bases. The germline V gene encodes CDR1 LGHDT and CDR2 YNNKEL (reference sequence). CDR3 sequence (DNA): TGTGCCAGCAGCTACCCTCGCAATGAGCAGTTCTTC. Translation: CASSYPRNEQFF.

Details on this clonotype: Mismatch with germline at one junction end may stem from a read error. The chain has TRBV3-1 and TRBJ2-7; D is undetermined. Germline V gene lookup returns CDR1 LGHDT and CDR2 YNNKEL (reference sequence). CDR3 length: 11 residues. CDR3 residues: CAGSQAHEQYF. The CDR3 region has the DNA TGTGCCGGCAGCCAAGCCCACGAGCAGTACTTC.

In its sample, this clonotype was seen many times. The chain carries TRBV11-1 and TRBJ1-6, with D perhaps TRBD1 (6 bases). The CDR3 spans 16 residues. CDR1 is SGHAT and CDR2 is FQDESV in the germline V gene (reference sequence). Deletions cut 2 bases from V and 7 bases from J, with 15 bases between. CDR3 in amino acids: CASSLSRNRANSPLHF. Here the CDR3 DNA reads TGTGCCAGCAGCTTAAGTCGGAACAGGGCAAATTCACCCCTCCACTTT.

This clonotype has at least ten counts. The chain employs TRBV11-2 and TRBJ2-7; 10 positions agree with TRBD1. CDR1 SGHAT and CDR2 FQNNGV come from the germline V gene. This CDR3 has 15 residues. V gave up 5 bases and J gave up 0 bases; unmatched junction bases: 4. CDR3 residues: CASSTGTGASYEQYF. CDR3 coding DNA: TGTGCCAGCAGCACCGGGACAGGGGCCTCCTACGAGCAGTACTTC.

The table lists this clonotype with many counts. The DNA for the CDR3 is TGTGCCAGCAGCTGGACTAGCGCCAATGAGCAGTTCTTC. Encoded protein: CASSWTSANEQFF. The V and J genes are TRBV7-3 and TRBJ2-1; 9 bases map to TRBD2. Looked up from germline, CDR1 is SGHTA and CDR2 is FQGTGA. This CDR3 spans 13 amino acids. The trim removed 4 bases at V and 6 bases at J, leaving 1 base unmatched.

This clonotype was recorded many times. The chain has TRBV2 and TRBJ2-1; D is perhaps TRBD2 (6 bases). The germline CDR1 and CDR2 sequences are SNHLY and FYNNEI. Trimming cost V 4 bases and J 5 bases, with 12 bases left between them. This CDR3 has 14 residues. CDR3 bases: TGTGCCAGCAGTGCCCGGGACTTTAACAATGAGCAGTTCTTC. Translating gives CASSARDFNNEQFF.

This clonotype was found many times. The chain uses TRBV7-2 and TRBJ1-5; 10 positions agree with TRBD1. After removal of 5 bases from V and 3 bases from J, the junction contained 7 bases not matched to a gene. This CDR3 contains 16 residues. Germline CDR1 reads SGHTA; CDR2 reads FQGNSA. CDR3 amino acids: CASSPRDRGDNQPQHF. CDR3 sequence (DNA): TGTGCCAGCAGCCCAAGGGACAGGGGAGACAATCAGCCCCAGCATTTT.

This clonotype was detected ten times or more. The chain is built from TRBV7-2 and TRBJ2-7; either TRBD1 or TRBD2 may supply D (5 bases each). This CDR3 region has 17 residues. V was cut by 0 bases and J by 5 bases, with 20 bases left in between. CDR1 and CDR2 from the germline V gene are SGHTA and FQGNSA. The CDR3 spells CASSLAPPGPRRDEQYF. CDR3 DNA: TGTGCCAGCAGCTTAGCTCCACCGGGACCGAGGCGGGACGAGCAGTACTTC.

This clonotype was found many times. This rearrangement joins TRBV27 to TRBJ1-1, with unresolved D. CDR1 and CDR2 from the germline V gene are MNHEY and SMNVEV (reference sequence). This CDR3 contains 16 residues. Trimming cost V 2 bases and J 0 bases, with 13 bases left between them. CDR3 nucleotide sequence: TGTGCCAGCAGTTTAATAGGCAGGTTCATGAACACTGAAGCTTTCTTT. Its protein is CASSLIGRFMNTEAFF.

This clonotype was detected many times. The chain links TRBV7-9 to TRBJ2-3, with D possibly TRBD2 on 6 matching bases. V lost 3 bases and J 4 bases, leaving 14 bases between the germline ends. Germline values: CDR1 SEHNR, CDR2 FQNEAQ (reference sequence). This CDR3 contains 15 residues. Here the CDR3 reads CASSFKQRASDTQYF. The DNA for the CDR3 is TGTGCCAGCAGCTTTAAACAGCGGGCCTCAGATACGCAGTATTTT.

This clonotype was recorded a few times. The rearrangement links TRBV11-2 to TRBJ2-7, with D perhaps matching TRBD2 (5 bases). The CDR3 covers 13 residues. V was clipped by 1 base and J by 3 bases, with 7 bases between them. Germline-derived CDR1 and CDR2 are SGHAT and FQNNGV. The CDR3: CASSLAAVYEQYF. The CDR3 bases are TGTGCCAGCAGCTTAGCAGCGGTCTACGAGCAGTACTTC.

For this clonotype: One junction end does not reproduce the germline sequence, and a read error may be involved. The gene calls are TRBV4-1 and TRBJ2-1, with 12 nucleotides matching TRBD2. Germline assignment: CDR1 MGHRA and CDR2 YSYEKL. This CDR3 is built from 16 residues. The CDR3 DNA reads as TGCTCCAGTCGGGATCAACTAGCGGGGGGTGGCAATGAGCAGTTCTTC. Protein product: CSSRDQLAGGGNEQFF.

In its sample, this clonotype was seen many times. The rearrangement links TRBV6-2 or TRBV6-3 to TRBJ2-7; perhaps TRBD2 as D (5 bases). The CDR3 consists of 14 residues. V was cut by 6 bases and J by 7 bases, with 19 bases left in between. Germline loops: CDR1 MNHEY, CDR2 SVGEGT. The CDR3 region is CASSPDLRLTEQYF. DNA for the CDR3: TGTGCCAGCAGCCCGGACCTAAGACTAACGGAGCAGTACTTC.

This clonotype was detected many times. The rearrangement joins TRBV20-1 to TRBJ2-5; D might be TRBD1 (5 bases). This CDR3 comprises 13 residues. Germline values: CDR1 DFQATT, CDR2 SNEGSKA (reference sequence). Trimming pared 6 bases from V and 5 bases from J, leaving 16 bases between. For the CDR3, the DNA is TGCAGTGCAGCTGGACAAACAGAGGAGACCCAGTACTTC. This encodes CSAAGQTEETQYF.

This clonotype has ten or more counts. The chain joins TRBV6-6 to TRBJ1-1, with D unresolved. V was cut by 0 bases and J by 5 bases, with 7 bases left in between. The CDR3 spans 13 residues. Germline CDR1 and CDR2: MNHNY and SVGAGI (reference sequence). CDR3 residues: CASSYSGETEAFF. CDR3 bases: TGTGCCAGCAGTTACTCTGGAGAGACTGAAGCTTTCTTT.

This clonotype was detected many times. The CDR3 spells CASSYTGNRGTEAFF. CDR3 DNA: TGTGCCAGCAGTTACACGGGGAACAGGGGCACTGAAGCTTTCTTT. This chain links TRBV6-5 with TRBJ1-1; the match to TRBD1 covers 7 bases. Germline CDR1 and CDR2: MNHEY and SVGAGI. The CDR3 consists of 15 residues. The trim removed 2 bases at V and 4 bases at J, leaving 7 bases unmatched.

The V gene is TRBV14, the J gene TRBJ2-1; no reliable D call. V was pared by 3 bases and J by 7 bases, with 10 bases between. From germline, CDR1 is SGHDN and CDR2 FVKESK. This CDR3 has 13 residues. The CDR3, as DNA: TGTGCCAGCAGCCAGGGAATCAAGAATGAGCAGTTCTTC. It is translated as CASSQGIKNEQFF.

This clonotype was seen at least ten times. The V gene is TRBV24-1, the J gene TRBJ1-5; D perhaps matches TRBD1 (5 bases). The V gene lost 4 bases and the J gene lost 2 bases, with 23 bases spanning the gap. The CDR3 loop spans 19 amino acids. Germline values: CDR1 KGHDR, CDR2 SFDVKD. CDR3 residues: CATSDEGPRMSGGNQPQHF. Written as DNA, the CDR3 is TGTGCCACCAGTGACGAGGGGCCGCGAATGTCGGGAGGCAATCAGCCCCAGCATTTT.

This clonotype appeared many times. The CDR3 bases are TGTGCCAGCAGCCCCCCAGAGCAGGGACAGAGGAAGGACCCCGAGACCCAGTACTTC. Protein product: CASSPPEQGQRKDPETQYF. V gene TRBV3-1 combines with J gene TRBJ2-5; TRBD1 matches at 7 bases. Losses at the gene ends were 4 bases for V and 5 bases for J; bases not matched to a gene: 22. The germline CDR1 and CDR2 sequences are LGHDT and YNNKEL (reference sequence). The CDR3 is made up of 19 amino acids.

The genes are TRBV27 and TRBJ2-1; 8 nucleotides match TRBD2. V trimming: 5 bases; J trimming: 3 bases; junction bases outside the gene matches: 9. The CDR3 has 16 amino acids. The germline CDR1 and CDR2 sequences are MNHEY and SMNVEV (reference sequence). The CDR3: CASSITLTSVYNEQFF. In DNA form, the CDR3 reads TGTGCCAGCAGTATTACCCTGACTAGCGTCTACAATGAGCAGTTCTTC.

This clonotype appeared many times. The chain links TRBV20-1 to TRBJ1-1, with D perhaps matching TRBD1 (6 bases). Per the germline V gene, CDR1 is DFQATT and CDR2 is SNEGSKA (reference sequence). This CDR3 contains 17 residues. Trimming removed 1 base at V and 1 base at J, with 19 bases between. CDR3: CSARVPPSLGANTEAFF. The CDR3 DNA sequence: TGCAGTGCTAGAGTTCCACCCTCCCTGGGGGCGAACACTGAAGCTTTCTTT.

This clonotype occurred many times. The V call is TRBV3-1, the J call TRBJ1-2, with a weak D call TRBD1 (6 bases). The germline V and J ends were trimmed by 1 base and 2 bases, with 11 bases remaining between them. Germline V gene sequence: CDR1 LGHDT, CDR2 YNNKEL (reference sequence). The CDR3 covers 15 residues. The CDR3 loop reads CASSQAGGANYGYTF. The CDR3 DNA reads as TGTGCCAGCAGCCAAGCTGGGGGCGCCAACTATGGCTACACCTTC.

The sample holds a few counts of this clonotype. Being one base from a much bigger clone, this may be a read error. The chain joins TRBV11-1 to TRBJ2-1, with 8 bases lining up with TRBD1. Germline V CDR1 and CDR2: SGHAT, FQDESV (reference sequence). The trim removed 1 base at V and 8 bases at J, leaving 4 bases unmatched. The CDR3 runs to 14 residues. The CDR3 reads CASSLEDRVDEQFF. As DNA, the CDR3 is TGTGCCAGCAGCTTAGAGGACAGGGTTGATGAGCAGTTCTTC.

The table lists this clonotype with many counts. The chain joins TRBV2 to TRBJ1-3; no clear D. Germline V gene lookup returns CDR1 SNHLY and CDR2 FYNNEI. V lost 8 bases and J lost 0, with 8 bases in between. This CDR3 has 13 residues. CDR3 in amino acids: CASGRDSGNTIYF. Written as DNA, the CDR3 is TGTGCCAGCGGAAGGGACTCTGGAAACACCATATATTTT.

The V call is TRBV12-3 or TRBV12-4, the J call TRBJ2-3; D possibly corresponds to TRBD2 (6 bases). V was trimmed by 6 bases and J by 8 bases, leaving 18 bases between them. This CDR3 contains 14 residues. CDR3 loop: CASSPRRLVGTQYF. The CDR3 nucleotides read TGTGCCAGCAGCCCACGAAGACTAGTAGGTACGCAGTATTTT.

Points on this clonotype: This may be a read error: a much more frequent sequence differs by one nucleotide. V gene TRBV3-1 combines with J gene TRBJ2-7, with 8 positions matching TRBD2. CDR3 length: 18 amino acids. Trimming cost V 0 bases and J 3 bases; bases outside gene matches: 13. Germline CDR1 and CDR2: LGHDT and YNNKEL (reference sequence). The CDR3 loop reads CASSQDVNSGAPYYEQYF. CDR3 nucleotide sequence: TGTGCCAGCAGCCAAGATGTAAATAGCGGGGCCCCCTACTACGAGCAGTACTTC.

This chain links TRBV5-5 with TRBJ1-2; TRBD1 agrees at 9 bases. CDR1 and CDR2 from the germline V gene are SGHKS and YYEKEE (reference sequence). Germline trimming cut 2 bases from V and 7 bases from J; bases unmatched to any gene: 6. There are 14 residues in the CDR3. This CDR3 is CASSFLTGGSGYTF. The CDR3 region has the DNA TGTGCCAGCAGCTTCCTGACAGGGGGTAGTGGCTACACCTTC.

V usage is TRBV6-1 and J usage is TRBJ2-7; D gene unclear. Germline lookup yields CDR1 MNHNS and CDR2 SASEGT. Trimming stripped 11 bases from V and 0 bases from J, with 11 bases between. The CDR3 length is 12 residues. The CDR3 loop is CAADTYSYEQYF. As DNA, the CDR3 is TGTGCCGCTGACACCTACTCCTACGAGCAGTACTTC.

In its sample, this clonotype was seen many times. CDR3 nucleotides: TGTGCCAGCAGCTCCGTACTAGCGGGCCTCTCCTACGAGCAGTACTTC. Its translation is CASSSVLAGLSYEQYF. The genes are TRBV7-9 and TRBJ2-7, with 9 bases that match TRBD2. Losses at the gene ends were 4 bases for V and 0 bases for J; bases not matched to a gene: 7. CDR1 and CDR2 (germline): SEHNR, FQNEAQ (reference sequence). CDR3 length equals 16 residues.